This is a list of T cell receptor beta chains from one sample in a study of early T cells in non-severe SARS-CoV-2 infection. Each CDR3 protein gets one entry after TCRdb re-called the 5' RACE reads with MiXCR. This sample has tens of thousands of distinct CDR3 sequences; around an eighth occur once, and the top ten carry about 7.5%. Sequenced: whole blood. The receptor set was obtained from an adult who was a healthcare worker with PCR-confirmed SARS-CoV-2 infection or an uninfected control (not recorded which). Both conserved end residues are part of each CDR3. A D gene is named only where the DNA matches it firmly. Clone size is stated in some rows and not others, as once, few, many or a class when expanded.

d_gene | abundance | j_gene | v_gene | CDR3aa | CDR3nt
TRBD2 | - | TRBJ2-7 | TRBV5-1 | CASSLSPSGYEQYF | TGCGCCAGCAGCTTGTCGCCTAGCGGCTACGAGCAGTACTTC
- | few | TRBJ2-7 | TRBV18 | CASSGDTYTLYEQYF | TGTGCCAGCTCAGGGGACACCTATACCCTCTACGAGCAGTACTTC
TRBD1 | - | TRBJ2-1 | TRBV11-3 | CASSLGQGDNEQFF | TGTGCCAGCAGCTTAGGACAGGGGGACAATGAGCAGTTCTTC
- | - | TRBJ2-5 | TRBV3-1 | CASSQDGGGGPVTQYF | TGTGCCAGCAGCCAAGACGGAGGAGGGGGCCCCGTGACCCAGTACTTC
TRBD2 | - | TRBJ2-1 | TRBV7-9 | CASSPAMGLAGVRGPYNEQFF | TGTGCCAGCAGCCCTGCGATGGGACTAGCGGGAGTCCGTGGGCCCTACAATGAGCAGTTCTTC
- | few | TRBJ2-1 | TRBV12-3/TRBV12-4 | CASSINAEQFF | TGTGCCAGCAGCATAAACGCTGAGCAGTTCTTC
- | many | TRBJ1-3 | TRBV11-3 | CASSFDEGNTIYF | TGTGCCAGCAGCTTTGACGAAGGAAACACCATATATTTT
- | - | TRBJ1-6 | TRBV12-3/TRBV12-4 | CASSLDYSPLHF | TGTGCCAGCAGCCTCGATTATTCACCCCTCCACTTT
- | many | TRBJ2-2 | TRBV18 | CASSPFTENTGELFF | TGTGCCAGCTCACCATTCACAGAGAACACCGGGGAGCTGTTTTTT
- | few | TRBJ2-3 | TRBV28 | CASSLLDTDTQYF | TGTGCCAGCAGTCTCCTCGACACAGATACGCAGTATTTT
TRBD1 | - | TRBJ1-4 | TRBV7-2 | CASSPGQGGNEKLFF | TGTGCCAGCAGCCCCGGACAGGGGGGGAATGAAAAACTGTTTTTT
- | - | TRBJ2-2 | TRBV18 | CASSPLSAGELFF | TGTGCCAGCTCACCATTGAGTGCCGGGGAGCTGTTTTTT
- | - | TRBJ1-4 | TRBV14 | CASSQDPAKGTTTNEKLFF | TGTGCCAGCAGCCAAGATCCCGCCAAGGGGACGACAACTAATGAAAAACTGTTTTTT
TRBD2 | few | TRBJ2-1 | TRBV7-9 | CASSLGLADTNEQFF | TGTGCCAGCAGCTTGGGACTAGCGGATACCAATGAGCAGTTCTTC
- | few | TRBJ1-3 | TRBV7-9 | CASTPAGNTIYF | TGTGCCAGCACTCCGGCTGGAAACACCATATATTTT
- | - | TRBJ2-3 | TRBV13 | CASSLSLAIAHTSTDTQYF | TGTGCCAGCAGCTTATCCCTCGCTATAGCGCATACTAGCACAGATACGCAGTATTTT
TRBD2 | many | TRBJ2-1 | TRBV6-6 | CASRNRGLAGNEQFF | TGTGCCAGCAGAAACAGGGGACTAGCGGGGAATGAGCAGTTCTTC
- | many | TRBJ2-7 | TRBV9 | CASSVALGLVYEQYF | TGTGCCAGCAGCGTAGCTTTAGGTCTCGTCTACGAGCAGTACTTC
TRBD1 | few | TRBJ1-1 | TRBV3-1 | CASSQGQGETEAFF | TGTGCCAGCAGCCAGGGACAGGGGGAGACTGAAGCTTTCTTT
- | - | TRBJ2-7 | TRBV27 | CASSLNRVRGEQYF | TGTGCCAGCAGCCTTAACAGGGTACGAGGCGAGCAGTACTTC
- | many | TRBJ1-5 | TRBV20-1 | CSARDLSSNQPQHF | TGCAGTGCTAGAGATCTTAGTAGCAATCAGCCCCAGCATTTT
- | many | TRBJ1-4 | TRBV20-1 | CSARGIGDEKLFF | TGCAGTGCTAGAGGGATAGGGGATGAAAAACTGTTTTTT
TRBD2 | few | TRBJ2-1 | TRBV6-2/TRBV6-3 | CASRTSGSYNEQFF | TGTGCCAGTCGGACTAGCGGGAGTTACAATGAGCAGTTCTTC
- | many | TRBJ1-5 | TRBV12-3/TRBV12-4 | CASRLLHQPQHF | TGTGCCAGCAGACTTCTTCATCAGCCCCAGCATTTT
TRBD2 | - | TRBJ2-5 | TRBV29-1 | CSVARTSGETQYF | TGCAGCGTTGCACGAACTAGCGGAGAGACCCAGTACTTC
- | few | TRBJ2-2 | TRBV19 | CASSTTLIGELFF | TGTGCCAGTAGTACCACGTTGATCGGGGAGCTGTTTTTT
- | many | TRBJ2-3 | TRBV9 | CASSVRGLTSTDTQYF | TGTGCCAGCAGCGTACGGGGCTTAACTAGCACAGATACGCAGTATTTT
- | many | TRBJ2-6 | TRBV28 | CASSLSGANVLTF | TGTGCCAGCAGTCTCTCTGGGGCCAACGTCCTGACTTTC
TRBD1 | - | TRBJ1-3 | TRBV2 | CASSGTETLSGNTIYF | TGTGCCAGCAGCGGGACAGAAACTCTCTCTGGAAACACCATATATTTT
- | - | TRBJ2-6 | TRBV10-2 | CASRGAAGANVLTF | TGCGCCAGCAGGGGGGCTGCCGGGGCCAACGTCCTGACTTTC
- | - | TRBJ1-2 | TRBV19 | CASSKETGLNYGYTF | TGTGCCAGTAGCAAGGAGACAGGCCTGAACTATGGCTACACCTTC
- | - | TRBJ2-7 | TRBV4-1 | CASSLPGGNTEQYF | TGCGCCAGCAGCCTCCCCGGGGGCAATACGGAGCAGTACTTC
TRBD1 | few | TRBJ1-5 | TRBV10-3 | CAIGEDRISNQPQHF | TGTGCCATCGGGGAGGACAGGATTAGCAATCAGCCCCAGCATTTT
- | many | TRBJ1-2 | TRBV12-3/TRBV12-4 | CASSLNSFPTGYGYTF | TGTGCCAGCAGTTTAAATAGTTTTCCGACAGGCTATGGCTACACCTTC
TRBD1 | many | TRBJ1-1 | TRBV27 | CASSLSRGYMNTEAFF | TGTGCCAGCAGTTTAAGCAGGGGGTATATGAACACTGAAGCTTTCTTT
TRBD2 | few | TRBJ2-7 | TRBV12-3/TRBV12-4 | CASSHTSDHYEQYF | TGTGCCAGCAGTCATACTAGCGACCACTACGAGCAGTACTTC
- | - | TRBJ2-3 | TRBV7-6 | CASSLGSGPDTQYF | TGTGCCAGCAGCTTAGGTTCGGGGCCCGATACGCAGTATTTT
- | - | TRBJ2-6 | TRBV18 | CASSPTGGANVLTF | TGTGCCAGCTCACCCACGGGAGGGGCCAACGTCCTGACTTTC
- | few | TRBJ1-1 | TRBV9 | CASSAAQVSTTEAFF | TGTGCCAGCAGCGCCGCACAGGTTTCTACCACTGAAGCTTTCTTT
- | few | TRBJ2-2 | TRBV5-5 | CASEWETGELFF | TGTGCCAGCGAGTGGGAGACCGGGGAGCTGTTTTTT
- | - | TRBJ2-1 | TRBV4-2 | CASNQPSTGSSYNEQFF | TGTGCCAGCAACCAACCTAGCACTGGGAGCTCCTACAATGAGCAGTTCTTC
TRBD2 | many | TRBJ2-3 | TRBV6-5 | CASSYNGRAVDTQYF | TGTGCCAGCAGTTATAACGGGAGGGCCGTAGATACGCAGTATTTT
TRBD2 | - | TRBJ2-1 | TRBV3-1 | CASSATGGRRNNEQFF | TGTGCCAGCAGCGCTACTGGCGGGAGGAGGAACAATGAGCAGTTCTTC
- | few | TRBJ1-1 | TRBV29-1 | CSVAGNRDTEAFF | TGCAGCGTCGCAGGGAACAGGGACACTGAAGCTTTCTTT
- | many | TRBJ2-1 | TRBV27 | CASSATGNNEQFF | TGTGCCAGCAGTGCTACAGGGAACAATGAGCAGTTCTTC
TRBD2 | - | TRBJ2-1 | TRBV7-3 | CASSLMVAGVDEQFF | TGTGCCAGCAGCTTAATGGTAGCGGGAGTAGATGAGCAGTTCTTC
- | - | TRBJ1-1 | TRBV7-9 | CASSLDRTEAFF | TGTGCCAGCAGCTTAGACCGAACTGAAGCTTTCTTT
- | many | TRBJ2-7 | TRBV28 | CASSLSRLGAPGILEQYF | TGTGCCAGCAGTTTGTCCCGCCTCGGGGCCCCCGGGATATTGGAGCAGTACTTC
- | once | TRBJ2-7 | TRBV13 | CASSFGSYEQYF | TGTGCCAGCAGCTTCGGCTCCTACGAGCAGTACTTC
- | - | TRBJ1-5 | TRBV19 | CASSISSNQPQHF | TGTGCCAGTAGTATATCTAGCAATCAGCCCCAGCATTTT
TRBD1 | - | TRBJ1-5 | TRBV5-1 | CARGQGDLISNQPQHF | TGCGCCAGAGGACAGGGGGATCTGATTTCCAATCAGCCCCAGCATTTT
- | - | TRBJ2-2 | TRBV27 | CASSLLSGELFF | TGTGCCAGCAGTTTATTGTCCGGGGAGCTGTTTTTT
- | few | TRBJ2-1 | TRBV19 | CASSPGPWGPEQFF | TGTGCCAGTAGTCCGGGACCCTGGGGCCCTGAGCAGTTCTTC
- | many | TRBJ2-1 | TRBV7-3 | CASSLTGAVGNEQFF | TGTGCCAGCAGCTTAACAGGCGCGGTCGGCAATGAGCAGTTCTTC
TRBD1 | - | TRBJ2-5 | TRBV29-1 | CSVGDRGLSGETQYF | TGCAGCGTTGGGGACAGGGGGCTATCAGGAGAGACCCAGTACTTC
TRBD1 | many | TRBJ1-2 | TRBV29-1 | CSVTDRGDGYTF | TGCAGCGTTACCGACAGGGGTGACGGCTACACCTTC
- | - | TRBJ2-3 | TRBV29-1 | CSVALAFSTDTQYF | TGCAGCGTCGCTCTAGCTTTTAGCACAGATACGCAGTATTTT
- | - | TRBJ2-4 | TRBV6-5 | CASTNARELAKNIQYF | TGTGCCAGCACCAACGCCAGAGAACTAGCCAAAAACATTCAGTACTTC
- | many | TRBJ2-1 | TRBV11-2 | CASSFYQGGDEQFF | TGTGCCAGCAGCTTTTACCAGGGTGGGGATGAGCAGTTCTTC